One sample yielded the 14 T cell receptor beta chains listed below, sequenced in a study of shared clonotypes between healthy human individuals. The method was immunoSEQ multiplex PCR; TCRdb's version includes in-frame clones alone and lacks a portion of them. This table holds some 1,100,000 clones, 78% found once. The sample taken for sequencing was memory CD4+ T cells from PBMCs. Subset denoted: CD45RA-negative fraction. The receptors derive from a man between 18 and 29 years old in good health. Some clones in this sample may be carry-over from other donors' samples.

The V and J genes are TRBV5-1 and TRBJ1-1; 8 bases fit TRBD1. The CDR3 spans 16 residues. Germline V lookup: CDR1 SGHRS, CDR2 YFSETQ. V trimming: 1 base; J trimming: 5 bases; junction bases outside the gene matches: 10. CDR3 sequence: CASSLFQGALGTEAFF. The CDR3 DNA reads TGCGCCAGCAGCTTGTTTCAGGGGGCGCTGGGGACTGAAGCTTTCTTT.

The gene calls are TRBV2 and TRBJ1-4; D is perhaps TRBD1 (5 bases). Germline V gene lookup returns CDR1 SNHLY and CDR2 FYNNEI. Trimming shortened V by 8 bases and J by 5 bases, and 15 bases separated the two germline ends. CDR3 size: 14 residues. In nucleotides, the CDR3 is TGTGCCAGCGGGCGACAATCAGGGAATGAAAAACTGTTTTTT. Its protein product is CASGRQSGNEKLFF.

This chain uses TRBV9 with TRBJ2-7, with D perhaps TRBD1 (5 bases). Per the germline V gene, CDR1 is SGDLS and CDR2 is YYNGEE. The CDR3 runs 13 residues. V was cut by 0 bases and J by 3 bases, with 7 bases left in between. CDR3 loop: CASSVDQGYEQYF. CDR3 nucleotide sequence: TGTGCCAGCAGCGTAGATCAGGGCTACGAGCAGTACTTC.

J is TRBJ1-5 and V is TRBV27; TRBD1 aligns across 8 bases. Germline V gene lookup returns CDR1 MNHEY and CDR2 SMNVEV (reference sequence). Trimming at V came to 5 bases and at J to 0 bases, leaving 12 bases not matched to a gene. The CDR3 has 18 amino acids. For the CDR3, the DNA is TGTGCCAGCAGTACTCGGACAGGGTCCGGGATTAGCAATCAGCCCCAGCATTTT. Encoded protein: CASSTRTGSGISNQPQHF.

V and J are TRBV5-1 and TRBJ1-3; D gene unclear. The CDR3 runs 14 residues. Trimming stripped 4 bases from V and 2 bases from J, with 10 bases between. From germline, CDR1 is SGHRS and CDR2 YFSETQ. This chain's CDR3 is CASSEWGPGNTIYF. For the CDR3, the DNA is TGCGCCAGCAGCGAGTGGGGTCCTGGAAACACCATATATTTT.

This sequence joins TRBV7-3 and TRBJ2-1, with TRBD2 matching 8 bases. Germline trimming cut 5 bases from V and 6 bases from J; bases unmatched to any gene: 9. The length of the CDR3 is 15 residues. Germline assignment: CDR1 SGHTA and CDR2 FQGTGA. The CDR3 loop reads CASSPLRAGVNEQFF. In DNA form, the CDR3 reads TGTGCCAGCAGCCCGCTCAGAGCGGGAGTCAATGAGCAGTTCTTC.

Written as DNA, the CDR3 is TGTGCCAGCAGTCTCGGGACTAGCGGACCCACAGATACGCAGTATTTT. Translation: CASSLGTSGPTDTQYF. V and J are TRBV2 and TRBJ2-3; 11 bases agree with TRBD2. The CDR3 is made up of 16 amino acids. Trimming at V came to 5 bases and at J to 2 bases, leaving 6 bases not matched to a gene. Looked up from germline, CDR1 is SNHLY and CDR2 is FYNNEI.

The CDR3 here is CATRIAGGDEQYF. CDR3 coding DNA: TGTGCCACCCGAATAGCGGGAGGCGACGAGCAGTACTTC. The V and J genes are TRBV6-5 and TRBJ2-7, with TRBD2 matching 10 bases. Germline-derived CDR1 and CDR2 are MNHEY and SVGAGI. This CDR3 is 13 amino acids long. V dropped 10 bases and J dropped 5; count of bases not matched to a gene: 8.

This clone occurred a few times. Mismatch with germline at one junction end may stem from a read error. The chain joins TRBV5-1 to TRBJ1-2; 8 bases align to TRBD1. CDR1 and CDR2 (germline): SGHRS, YFSETQ. This CDR3 has 13 residues. The CDR3 coding sequence is TGCGCCAGCAGAAGGGAGCCCGGGACAGGAAGGAACTTC. It codes for CASRREPGTGRNF.

This chain uses TRBV15 with TRBJ1-4; D call uncertain. Trimming took 1 base from V and 14 from J, leaving 14 bases between them. Germline CDR1 LNHNV, CDR2 YYDKDF (reference sequence). The CDR3 is made up of 13 amino acids. The CDR3 sequence: CATSRGTAGQLFF. The CDR3 region has the DNA TGTGCCACCAGCAGAGGAACCGCCGGCCAGCTGTTTTTT.

The V call is TRBV7-2, the J call TRBJ2-2; 9 bases are a match to TRBD2. Germline CDR1 reads SGHTA; CDR2 reads FQGNSA. CDR3 size: 18 residues. The trim removed 1 base at V and 3 bases at J, leaving 9 bases unmatched. Here the CDR3 reads CASSLGGSGRQYTGELFF. CDR3 nucleotides: TGTGCCAGCAGCTTAGGTGGTAGCGGGAGACAGTACACCGGGGAGCTGTTTTTT.

V and J are TRBV2 and TRBJ2-5; 7 positions match TRBD1. Trimming cost V 7 bases and J 2 bases; bases outside gene matches: 7. This CDR3 region has 14 residues. Germline CDR1 and CDR2: SNHLY and FYNNEI. The CDR3: CASKTGQAQETQYF. The CDR3, as DNA: TGTGCCAGCAAAACCGGACAGGCGCAAGAGACCCAGTACTTC.

This clone was seen many times. The sample carries other DNA sequences with the same CDR3. The rearrangement links TRBV4-1 to TRBJ1-1, with a weak D call TRBD1 (5 bases). Germline V gene lookup returns CDR1 MGHRA and CDR2 YSYEKL. This CDR3 comprises 14 residues. Between the trimmed V and J ends, which lost 1 base and 0 bases, there was a span of 6 bases. CDR3 sequence (DNA): TGCGCCAGCAGCCAAGGACAGCTGAACACTGAAGCTTTCTTT. This encodes CASSQGQLNTEAFF.

This rearrangement joins TRBV28 to TRBJ1-5; TRBD1 is a possible D gene (6 bases). The CDR3 sequence is 15 residues long. The V gene lost 5 bases and the J gene lost 0 bases, with 11 bases spanning the gap. Germline loops: CDR1 MDHEN, CDR2 SYDVKM. Here the CDR3 DNA reads TGTGCCAGCAGTCTGGGGACACCTAGCAATCAGCCCCAGCATTTT. Its translation: CASSLGTPSNQPQHF.